A selection of T cell receptor beta chains follows, all from one sample in a study of blood T cell repertoires in COVID-19. Data came from immunoSEQ multiplex PCR; TCRdb stores just in-frame clones and leaves some out. Among a few hundred thousand clones, 80% to 90% were seen once, and the ten largest hold 10%. Sequences were obtained from peripheral blood. All receptors derive from a woman aged 25 to 39 with COVID-19, enrolled during active disease. Each CDR3 is given with its conserved first and last residue.

V	J	CDR3
TRBV27	TRBJ2-7	CASSLLGLATEQYF
TRBV5-5	TRBJ2-1	CASSLALKHEQFF
TRBV28	TRBJ2-1	CASSLAGLAGANEQFF
TRBV2	TRBJ2-1	CASSLIRDRLFNEQFF
TRBV30	TRBJ1-2	CACFPGQLIYGYTF
TRBV6-1	TRBJ2-4	CASSEAIRWSLIAKNIQYF
TRBV6-4	TRBJ2-1	CASSEQGTTPGSEQFF
TRBV7-9	TRBJ2-1	CASSYGLAGGGREQFF
TRBV28	TRBJ2-3	CASASGDSTDTQYF
TRBV16	TRBJ2-5	CASSPQGAGTQYF
TRBV4-1	TRBJ2-5	CASSQTDRGDAETQYF
TRBV2	TRBJ1-3	CASSWASGNTIYF
TRBV7-6	TRBJ1-4	CASSQGQGGYEKLFF
TRBV11-2	TRBJ2-5	CASSLDRLAGPRGTQYF
TRBV10-3	TRBJ2-7	CAISGGSSYEQYF
TRBV7-9	TRBJ2-1	CASSLVVAGLNEQFF
TRBV9	TRBJ1-2	CASSVDGTGVLDGYTF
TRBV2	TRBJ1-2	CASSPEVYGGYTF
TRBV6-5	TRBJ1-1	CASSSTGWNTEAFF
TRBV3-1/TRBV3-2	TRBJ2-3	CASSQDRGGRVDYTQYF
TRBV27	TRBJ2-7	CASSLSGTSGTEQYF
TRBV3-1/TRBV3-2	TRBJ2-1	CASSQHSAGGPNEQFF
TRBV7-9	TRBJ2-7	CASSLGQGMREQYF
TRBV21-1	TRBJ2-4	CASSNPRAKNIQYF
TRBV11-2	TRBJ2-7	CASSYTWGGRRSYEQYF
TRBV2	TRBJ1-1	CASRGTGSTEAFF
TRBV7-7	TRBJ2-7	CASSEGDPGTGAEQYF
TRBV7-9	TRBJ2-2	CASSFLPGAGELFF
TRBV28	TRBJ1-5	CASSRTGLNQPQHF
TRBV4-3	TRBJ2-1	CASSQDPPAGFYNEQFF
TRBV2	TRBJ2-1	CASSERQGWYNEQFF
TRBV2	TRBJ2-5	CASSGVGGRETQYF
TRBV30	TRBJ1-5	CAWRRTGAHQPQHF
TRBV7-8	TRBJ1-1	CASSLPGGILTEAFF
TRBV6-6	TRBJ2-7	CASSPVGGPSYEQYF
TRBV6-5	TRBJ2-1	CASEPQGLDEQFF
TRBV29-1	TRBJ1-3	CSVVTGGGNTIYF
TRBV7-9	TRBJ2-5	CASSLGDRDRGETQYF
TRBV4-1	TRBJ2-7	CASSHIGSSAGGKSYEQYF
TRBV27	TRBJ1-4	CASSRRGQGVTNEKLFF
TRBV4-1	TRBJ2-1	CASSREGRTGDEQFF
TRBV25-1	TRBJ2-4	CASATGYENIQYF
TRBV18	TRBJ2-1	CASSPATSGSDEQFF
TRBV4-1	TRBJ1-6	CASSLVPGQGNSPLHF
TRBV7-9	TRBJ2-7	CASSPSQVSYEQYF
TRBV28	TRBJ1-1	CAALESSRRDTEAFF
TRBV6-5	TRBJ2-1	CASSSRASGKGEQFF
TRBV7-6	TRBJ2-3	CASSFGTASTDTQYF
TRBV28	TRBJ1-2	CASRTGDYGYTF
TRBV3-1/TRBV3-2	TRBJ2-5	CASSQDQTSSETQYF
TRBV10-3	TRBJ2-2	CAISDPSGRAITGELFF
TRBV7-9	TRBJ2-2	CASTPGSTGELFF
TRBV4-2	TRBJ2-5	CASSPTSGRAETQYF